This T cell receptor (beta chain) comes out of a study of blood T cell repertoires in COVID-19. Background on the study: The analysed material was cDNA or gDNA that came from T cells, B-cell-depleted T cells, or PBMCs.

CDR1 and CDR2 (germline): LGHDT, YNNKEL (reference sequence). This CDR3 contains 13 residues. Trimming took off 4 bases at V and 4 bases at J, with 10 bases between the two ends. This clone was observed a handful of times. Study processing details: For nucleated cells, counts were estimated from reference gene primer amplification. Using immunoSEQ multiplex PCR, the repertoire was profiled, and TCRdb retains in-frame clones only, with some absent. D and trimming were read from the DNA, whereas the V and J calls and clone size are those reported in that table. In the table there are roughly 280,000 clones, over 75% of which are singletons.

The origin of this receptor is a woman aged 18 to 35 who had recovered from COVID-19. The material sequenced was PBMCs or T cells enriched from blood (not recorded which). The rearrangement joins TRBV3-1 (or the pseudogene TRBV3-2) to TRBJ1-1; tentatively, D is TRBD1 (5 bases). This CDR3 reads CASSRQGRTEAFF. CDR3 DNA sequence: TGTGCCAGCAGCCGGCAGGGTCGCACTGAAGCTTTCTTT.